Below, 3 T cell receptor beta chains from the same sample are listed, as sequenced in a study of T cells expressing NK-cell markers. Using the 5' RACE reads, TCRdb records one entry per CDR3 protein without DNA. Its clone listing holds hundreds of thousands of distinct CDR3 sequences. The sequencing sample was made of blood T cells: a sorted CD56 or NKG2C T cell subset, CD4+ or CD8+ T cells, or bulk PBMC T cells (not recorded which). These receptors all come from a man younger than 35 in good health.

This sequence joins TRBV2 and TRBJ2-7; TCRdb indicates TRBD2, and absent DNA this call remains unverified. CDR1 is SNHLY and CDR2 is FYNNEI in the germline V gene. This CDR3 is built from 16 residues. CDR3 region: CASSEYAGRRAGEQYF.

This chain uses TRBV29-1 with TRBJ2-7; TCRdb lists TRBD1, though no DNA is available to test this call. The CDR3 spans 13 residues. CDR1 and CDR2 (germline): SQVTM, ANQGSEA. CDR3 protein: CSVVGTQSYEQYF.

The chain is built from TRBV5-1 and TRBJ2-6. CDR3 length: 15 residues. Germline-derived CDR1 and CDR2 are SGHRS and YFSETQ. CDR3 in amino acids: CASSRHASGANVLTF.